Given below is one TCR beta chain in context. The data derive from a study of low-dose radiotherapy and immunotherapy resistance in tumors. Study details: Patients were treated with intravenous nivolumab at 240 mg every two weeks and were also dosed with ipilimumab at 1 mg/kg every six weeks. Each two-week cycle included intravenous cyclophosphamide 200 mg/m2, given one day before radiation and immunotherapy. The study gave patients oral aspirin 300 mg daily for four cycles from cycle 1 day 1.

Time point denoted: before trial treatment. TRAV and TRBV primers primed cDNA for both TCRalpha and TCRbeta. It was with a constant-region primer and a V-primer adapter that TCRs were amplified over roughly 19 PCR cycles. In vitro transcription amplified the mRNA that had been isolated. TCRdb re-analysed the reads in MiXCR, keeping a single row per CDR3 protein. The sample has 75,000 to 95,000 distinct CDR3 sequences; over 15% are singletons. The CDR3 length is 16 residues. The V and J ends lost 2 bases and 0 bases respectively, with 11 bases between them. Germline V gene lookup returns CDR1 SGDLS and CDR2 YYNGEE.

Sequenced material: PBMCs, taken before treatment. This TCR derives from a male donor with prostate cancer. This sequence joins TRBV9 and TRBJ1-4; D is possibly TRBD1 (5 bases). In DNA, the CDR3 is TGTGCCAGCAGCGTGGCACTGGGGGCAACTAATGAAAAACTGTTTTTT. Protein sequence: CASSVALGATNEKLFF.